This T cell receptor (beta chain) derives from a study of identical twins. Germline V CDR1 and CDR2: SGHDT, YYEEEE. Germline trimming cut 3 bases from V and 11 bases from J; bases unmatched to any gene: 13. The CDR3 is 14 amino acids. Study-wide results and limits: Beta clonotypes that were abundant in cord blood contained fewer insertions, a pattern absent from memory repertoires. Excess sharing by twins proved weaker in beta out-of-frame sequences.

A remark on this clonotype: Its antigen is currently unknown.

Unique molecular identifiers were present on the cDNA, and a universal primer site came from template switching. TCRdb re-called the 5' RACE reads through MiXCR, storing one row per CDR3 protein. The sample includes about 460,000 distinct CDR3 sequences, approximately 15% of them seen just once. Another study also made use of these data, one on yellow fever vaccine responses in identical twins.

The sequencing sample was made of CD4+ T cells sorted from blood. The sequence was collected from a young woman in good health. The rearrangement links TRBV5-6 to TRBJ1-1; TRBD1 matches 7 bases. The CDR3 DNA reads TGTGCCAGCAGCTCCTACCCCCTACAGGGGCGGGCTTTCTTT. This translates into CASSSYPLQGRAFF.